What follows describes a single TCR beta chain. The data stem from a study of CD8 T cells in Susac syndrome. The V and J ends lost 5 bases and 2 bases respectively, with 12 bases between them. Germline V gene data show CDR1 as PRHDT and CDR2 as FYEKMQ (reference sequence). The CDR3 is 14 residues long. Reverse transcription of 0.5 to 1 ug RNA was performed with random hexamers. Using its own MiXCR run on the immunoSEQ multiplex PCR reads, TCRdb lists one record per CDR3 protein. The sample records fewer than 60,000 distinct CDR3 sequences, approximately 95% being singletons. The chain recombines TRBV13 with TRBJ2-5; D possibly uses TRBD1 or TRBD2 (5 bases each). The TCR comes from a human donor with Susac syndrome. The specimen was CD8+ T cells from PBMCs. In DNA, the CDR3 is TGTGCCAGCAGCACACCGGGACCTCAAGAGACCCAGTACTTC. Translated: CASSTPGPQETQYF.